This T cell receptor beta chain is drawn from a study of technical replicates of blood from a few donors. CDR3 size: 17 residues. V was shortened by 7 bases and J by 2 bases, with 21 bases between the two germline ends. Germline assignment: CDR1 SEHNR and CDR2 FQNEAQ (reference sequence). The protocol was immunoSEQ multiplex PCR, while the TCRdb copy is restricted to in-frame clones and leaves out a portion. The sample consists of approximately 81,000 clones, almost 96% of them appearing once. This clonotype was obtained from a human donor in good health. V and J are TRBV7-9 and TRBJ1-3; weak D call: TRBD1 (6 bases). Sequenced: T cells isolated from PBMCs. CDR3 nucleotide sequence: TGTGCCAGCACGGACAGCTTCGAGATTCGGGCTGGAAACACCATATATTTT. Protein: CASTDSFEIRAGNTIYF.